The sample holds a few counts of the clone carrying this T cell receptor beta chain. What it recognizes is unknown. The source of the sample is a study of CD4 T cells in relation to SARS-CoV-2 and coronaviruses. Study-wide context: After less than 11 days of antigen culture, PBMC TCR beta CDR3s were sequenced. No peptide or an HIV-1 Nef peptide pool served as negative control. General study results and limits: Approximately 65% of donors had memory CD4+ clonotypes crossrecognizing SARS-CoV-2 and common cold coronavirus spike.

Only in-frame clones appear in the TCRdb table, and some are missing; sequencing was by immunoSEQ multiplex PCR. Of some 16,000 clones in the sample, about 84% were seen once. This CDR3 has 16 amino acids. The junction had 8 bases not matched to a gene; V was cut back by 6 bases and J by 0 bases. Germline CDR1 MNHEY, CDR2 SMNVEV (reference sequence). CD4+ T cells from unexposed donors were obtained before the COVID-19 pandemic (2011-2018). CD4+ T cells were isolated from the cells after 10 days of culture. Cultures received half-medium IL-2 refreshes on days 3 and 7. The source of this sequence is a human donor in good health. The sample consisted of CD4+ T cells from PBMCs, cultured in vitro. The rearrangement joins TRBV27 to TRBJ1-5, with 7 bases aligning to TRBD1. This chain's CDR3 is CASRMGQLHSNQPQHF. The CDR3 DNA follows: TGTGCCAGCAGAATGGGACAGTTACATAGCAATCAGCCCCAGCATTTT.